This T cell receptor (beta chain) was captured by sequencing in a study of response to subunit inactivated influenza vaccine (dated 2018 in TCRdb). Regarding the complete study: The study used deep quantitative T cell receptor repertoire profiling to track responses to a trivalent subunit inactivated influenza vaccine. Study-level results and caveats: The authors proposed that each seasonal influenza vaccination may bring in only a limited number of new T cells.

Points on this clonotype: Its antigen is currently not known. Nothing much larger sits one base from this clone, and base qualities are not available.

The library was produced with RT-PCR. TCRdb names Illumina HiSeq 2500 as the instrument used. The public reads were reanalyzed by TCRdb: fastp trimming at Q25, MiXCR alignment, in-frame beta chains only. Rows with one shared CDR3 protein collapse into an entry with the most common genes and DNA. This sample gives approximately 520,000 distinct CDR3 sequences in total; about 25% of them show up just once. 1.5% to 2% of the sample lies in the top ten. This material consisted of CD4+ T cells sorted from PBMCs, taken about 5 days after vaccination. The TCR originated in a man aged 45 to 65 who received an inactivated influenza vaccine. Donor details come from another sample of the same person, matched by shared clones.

Here is the DNA: TGTGCCAGCAGTTACCGGGAGCTCTTTGAGCAGTTCTTC. This gives the protein CASSYRELFEQFF. The V and J genes are TRBV6-2 or TRBV6-3 and TRBJ2-1; TRBD2 is possibly the D segment (6 matching bases). The CDR3 has 13 amino acids, counting the end cysteine and phenylalanine. The retained sequence is limited to the CDR3, 39 bases, with the frame set at the first base. The germline V gene provides CDR1 MNHEY and CDR2 SVGEGT. Between the V and J ends, shortened by 2 bases and 9 bases respectively, the junction contains 11 bases.